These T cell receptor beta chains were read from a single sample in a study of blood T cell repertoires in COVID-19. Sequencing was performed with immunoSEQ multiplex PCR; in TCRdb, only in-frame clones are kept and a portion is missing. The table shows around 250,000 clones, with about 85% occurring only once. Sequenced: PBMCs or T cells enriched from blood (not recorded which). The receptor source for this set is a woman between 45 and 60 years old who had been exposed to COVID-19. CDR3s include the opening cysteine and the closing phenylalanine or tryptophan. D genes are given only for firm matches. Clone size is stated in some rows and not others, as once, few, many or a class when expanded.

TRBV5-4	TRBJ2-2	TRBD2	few	CASSKGSGGTGELFF	TGTGCCAGCAGCAAAGGGAGCGGGGGGACCGGGGAGCTGTTTTTT
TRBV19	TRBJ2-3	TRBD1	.	CASSTGTGGTDTQYF	TGTGCCAGTAGTACCGGGACAGGGGGCACAGATACGCAGTATTTT
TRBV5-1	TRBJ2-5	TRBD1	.	CASTTGTVQETQYF	TGCGCCAGCACCACAGGGACAGTTCAAGAGACCCAGTACTTC
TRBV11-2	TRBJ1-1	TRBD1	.	CASSLGTKGADNAFF	TGTGCCAGCAGCTTAGGTACTAAGGGGGCGGATAATGCTTTCTTT
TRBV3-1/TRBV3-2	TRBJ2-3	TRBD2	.	CASSQEMLSGGGGDTQYF	TGTGCCAGCAGCCAAGAAATGCTTTCGGGGGGAGGAGGAGATACGCAGTATTTT
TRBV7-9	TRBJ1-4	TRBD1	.	CASSSWTSGGEKLFF	TGTGCCAGCAGCTCGTGGACGTCAGGGGGTGAAAAACTGTTTTTT
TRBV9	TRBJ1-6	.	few	CASSVGRANSPLHF	TGTGCCAGCAGCGTAGGCAGGGCAAATTCACCCCTCCACTTT
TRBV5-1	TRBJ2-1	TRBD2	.	CASSYLAGPPGNEQFF	TGCGCCAGCAGCTACCTAGCGGGGCCGCCGGGGAATGAGCAGTTCTTC
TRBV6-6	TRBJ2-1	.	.	CASSVSRDSRGFF	TGTGCCAGCTCAGTATCCCGGGACTCCCGAGGGTTCTTC
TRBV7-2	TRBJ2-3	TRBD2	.	CASSLGLAGDTQYF	TGTGCCAGCAGCCTTGGACTAGCGGGAGATACGCAGTATTTT
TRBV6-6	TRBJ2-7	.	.	CASSRLDGTYNYEQYF	TGTGCCAGCAGTCGGCTGGACGGGACATATAACTACGAGCAGTACTTC
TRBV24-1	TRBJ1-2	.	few	CATSDWGQGSLYGYTF	TGTGCCACCAGTGATTGGGGGCAGGGTTCCCTCTATGGCTACACCTTC
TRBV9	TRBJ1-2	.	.	CASSVGQTYTF	TGTGCCAGCAGCGTAGGACAGACCTACACCTTC
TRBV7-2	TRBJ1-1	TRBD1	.	CASSLGQGTEAFF	TGTGCCAGCAGCTTAGGACAGGGCACTGAAGCTTTCTTT
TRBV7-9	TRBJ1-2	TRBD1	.	CASSFEQGLDYGYTF	TGTGCCAGCAGCTTCGAACAGGGGCTGGACTATGGCTACACCTTC
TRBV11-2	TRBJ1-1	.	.	CASSWALPPGGPEAFF	TGTGCCAGCAGCTGGGCCCTTCCCCCGGGAGGGCCTGAAGCTTTCTTT
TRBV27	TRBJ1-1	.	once	CASSFAGGPSTEAFF	TGTGCCAGCAGTTTTGCGGGAGGACCTTCAACTGAAGCTTTCTTT
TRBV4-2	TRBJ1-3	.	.	CASSPDGLSGNTIYF	TGTGCCAGCAGCCCCGACGGACTCTCTGGAAACACCATATATTTT
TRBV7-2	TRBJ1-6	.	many	CASSFPSRIYNSPLHF	TGTGCCAGCAGCTTCCCCTCGAGAATTTATAATTCACCCCTCCACTTT
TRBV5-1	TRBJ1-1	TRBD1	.	CASSPGTGMNTEAFF	TGCGCCAGCAGCCCGGGGACAGGGATGAACACTGAAGCTTTCTTT
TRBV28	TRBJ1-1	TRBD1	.	CASRGWGTGVLEAFF	TGTGCCAGCAGAGGGTGGGGGACAGGGGTACTCGAAGCTTTCTTT
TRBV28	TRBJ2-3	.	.	CASSLSGPRGTDTQYF	TGTGCCAGCAGTTTGAGCGGTCCGAGGGGGACAGATACGCAGTATTTT
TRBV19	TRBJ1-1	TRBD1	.	CASSLDRIGAFF	TGTGCCAGTAGCTTGGACAGGATAGGGGCTTTCTTT
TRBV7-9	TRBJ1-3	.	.	CASSPSAGGNTIYF	TGTGCCAGCAGCCCGTCGGCAGGTGGCAACACCATATATTTT
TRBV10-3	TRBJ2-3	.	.	CAISLGLTDTQYF	TGTGCCATCAGCCTGGGACTTACAGATACGCAGTATTTT
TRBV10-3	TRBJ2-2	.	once	CAISHTERDTGELFF	TGTGCCATCAGCCATACAGAGCGGGACACCGGGGAGCTGTTTTTT
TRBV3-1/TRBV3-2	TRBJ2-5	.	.	CASSQGSARGQYF	TGTGCCAGCAGCCAGGGCTCCGCTCGTGGCCAGTACTTC
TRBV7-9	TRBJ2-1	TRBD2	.	CASTPGTSGNNEQFF	TGTGCCAGCACCCCGGGGACTAGCGGGAACAATGAGCAGTTCTTC
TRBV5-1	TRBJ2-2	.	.	CASSLSGGIGELFF	TGCGCCAGCAGCTTGTCAGGGGGGATCGGGGAGCTGTTTTTT
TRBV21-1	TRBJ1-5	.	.	CASSPVDGGRTSNQPQHF	TGTGCCAGCAGCCCAGTTGATGGGGGCCGAACCTCCAATCAGCCCCAGCATTTT
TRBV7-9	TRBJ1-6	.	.	CASSLDQGSPLHF	TGTGCCAGCAGCTTAGATCAGGGTTCACCCCTCCACTTT
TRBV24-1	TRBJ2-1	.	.	CATSAAGKDEQFF	TGTGCCACCAGTGCGGCAGGGAAAGATGAGCAGTTCTTC
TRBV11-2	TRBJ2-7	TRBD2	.	CASSLIPSGVLYEQYF	TGTGCCAGCAGCTTAATCCCTAGCGGGGTGCTCTACGAGCAGTACTTC
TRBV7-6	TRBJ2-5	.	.	CASSWKTSGGQETQYF	TGTGCCAGCAGCTGGAAGACCTCCGGGGGCCAAGAGACCCAGTACTTC
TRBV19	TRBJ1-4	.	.	CASSDLRGGNEKLFF	TGTGCCAGTAGTGATCTAAGAGGAGGGAATGAAAAACTGTTTTTT
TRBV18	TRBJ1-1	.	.	CASSPLAGRRTEAFF	TGTGCCAGCTCACCCTTAGCGGGGAGGAGGACTGAAGCTTTCTTT
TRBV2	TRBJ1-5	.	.	CASSLVGLTGPSNQPQHF	TGTGCCAGCAGCCTGGTGGGACTAACAGGACCCAGCAATCAGCCCCAGCATTTT
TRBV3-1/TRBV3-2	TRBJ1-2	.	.	CASSQVPRDGYTF	TGTGCCAGCAGCCAAGTCCCCCGGGATGGCTACACCTTC
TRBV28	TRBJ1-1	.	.	CASSFGGRAEAFF	TGTGCCAGCAGTTTCGGAGGGCGGGCCGAAGCTTTCTTT
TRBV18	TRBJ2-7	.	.	CASSLSGSLYEQYF	TGTGCCAGCTCACTCTCAGGGTCCCTCTACGAGCAGTACTTC
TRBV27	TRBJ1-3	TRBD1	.	CASSPWTGTSGNTIYF	TGTGCCAGCAGTCCATGGACAGGGACCTCTGGAAACACCATATATTTT
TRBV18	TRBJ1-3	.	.	CASSQGSRNTIYF	TGTGCCAGCTCACAGGGGTCTCGAAACACCATATATTTT
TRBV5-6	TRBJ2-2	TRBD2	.	CASSLAGGAAGELFF	TGTGCCAGCAGCTTGGCCGGGGGGGCCGCCGGGGAGCTGTTTTTT
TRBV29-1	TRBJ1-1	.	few	CSVSQGRGEAFF	TGCAGCGTCTCTCAGGGGAGGGGGGAAGCTTTCTTT
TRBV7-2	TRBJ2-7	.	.	CASSSRRGQSYEQYF	TGTGCCAGCAGCTCACGAAGAGGACAGAGCTACGAGCAGTACTTC
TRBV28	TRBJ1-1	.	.	CASRKQGPWEAFF	TGTGCCAGCAGGAAGCAGGGGCCCTGGGAAGCTTTCTTT
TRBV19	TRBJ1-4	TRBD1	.	CASSTTGGRNEKLFF	TGTGCCAGTAGTACAACAGGGGGTCGGAATGAAAAACTGTTTTTT
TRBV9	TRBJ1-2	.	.	CASSPRTGSYGYTF	TGTGCCAGCAGCCCTCGGACGGGAAGCTATGGCTACACCTTC
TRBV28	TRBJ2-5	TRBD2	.	CASSFGGLEETQYF	TGTGCCAGCAGCTTCGGGGGGTTGGAAGAGACCCAGTACTTC
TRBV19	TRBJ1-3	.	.	CASSIDESGLISGNTIYF	TGTGCCAGTAGTATAGATGAGTCGGGACTGATCTCTGGAAACACCATATATTTT
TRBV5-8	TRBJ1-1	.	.	CASSLGITGVNTEAFF	TGTGCCAGCAGCTTGGGAATCACGGGAGTGAACACTGAAGCTTTCTTT